The rows below give T cell receptor beta chains drawn from one sample of a study of T cells in Graves' hyperthyroidism and ophthalmopathy. Each CDR3 protein is one row after TCRdb ran MiXCR on the multiplex PCR reads. Of fewer than 300,000 distinct CDR3 sequences listed, about 25% are singletons. Sequenced sample: blood. These receptors all come from a middle-aged man with Graves' hyperthyroidism that later progressed to Graves' ophthalmopathy. The CDR3 runs from the conserved cysteine through the conserved F or W. The D gene is left open where the match is weak. Size is omitted from some rows. Given values are once, few, many or a class for expanded clones.

v_call	j_call	clone_size	d_call	cdr3_nt	cdr3_aa
TRBV6-1	TRBJ2-2	NA	NA	TGTGCCAGCAGGGGGTGGTCGAACACCGGGGAGCTGTTTTTT	CASRGWSNTGELFF
TRBV10-3	TRBJ1-2	many	NA	TGTGCCATCAGTGATGGACAAGCTATCAACTATGACTACACCTTC	CAISDGQAINYDYTF